This T cell receptor (beta chain) stems from a study of blood T cell repertoires in COVID-19. Background on the study: Italy, Spain and the United States were the sources of the convalescent and acute COVID-19 samples. The analysed material was cDNA or gDNA that came from T cells, B-cell-depleted T cells, or PBMCs.

The method was immunoSEQ multiplex PCR; TCRdb's version includes in-frame clones alone and lacks a portion of them. Of 250,000 to 300,000 clones listed, about nine tenths are singletons. Trimming left V 3 bases short and J 8 bases short, with 10 bases between. CDR1 is GTSNPN and CDR2 is SVGIG in the germline V gene (reference sequence). This CDR3 is 11 amino acids long. Sequencing input: peripheral blood. The chain couples TRBV30 to TRBJ1-1; no definite D call. This clonotype originated in a woman aged 35 to 49 with acute or convalescent COVID-19. CDR3 sequence reads: CAWRFDFEAFF. As DNA, the CDR3 is TGTGCCTGGAGATTCGACTTCGAAGCTTTCTTT.